This T cell receptor (beta chain) was observed in a study of T cell repertoires in cytomegalovirus infection. Study-wide background: Recently identified HLA-C-restricted and well-studied HLA-B-restricted CMV epitopes were used. An indication of both CMV infection and matching HLA type came from public TCR beta signatures.

General study points: Across the ex vivo response, the dominant clonotypes were HLA-C-restricted CMV-specific TCR beta clonotypes. Cumulative frequency of public TCR beta families picked out carriers of CMV plus the relevant HLA.

This clonotype was seen a handful of times. What it recognizes is unknown. A single record per CDR3 protein comes from TCRdb applying MiXCR to the reads. The table shows about 830,000 distinct CDR3 sequences, with 32% occurring only once. Germline lookup yields CDR1 MDHEN and CDR2 SYDVKM. The V end lost 6 bases, the J end lost 2 bases, and 14 bases lay between the germline ends. The CDR3 has 15 amino acids. The sequencing used cultured CD8+ T cells from PBMCs, collected from culture after CMV antigen stimulation. The V gene is TRBV28, the J gene TRBJ1-5; tentatively, D is TRBD1 (6 bases). The receptor was derived from a human donor in good health (CMV status not recorded). Some clones in this sample may be carry-over from other donors' samples. In DNA form, the CDR3 reads TGTGCCAGCAGAACCTTCGGACAGCGCAATCAGCCCCAGCATTTT. Its translation: CASRTFGQRNQPQHF. Filled out from reference TRBV28 and TRBJ1-5, the complete variable domain reads DVKVTQSSRYLVKRTGEKVFLECVQDMDHENMFWYRQDPGLGLRLIYFSYDVKMKEKGDIPEGYSVSREKKERFSLILESASTNQTSMYLCASRTFGQRNQPQHFGDGTRLSIL.